The 28 T cell receptor beta chains below all came from one sample that was sequenced in a study of blood T cell repertoires in COVID-19 (dated by TCRdb to 2020 to 2021). Libraries came from the immunoSEQ multiplex PCR assay. TCRdb took over this immuneACCESS table, retaining in-frame rearrangements with V and J assigned. Such tables are incomplete; in checked studies, under half of the missing clones stem from an unresolved V gene, and the remainder is unexplained. This sample lists fewer than 400,000 clones; 80% to 90% were detected once. The ten largest clones add up to under 2.5% of the sample. Input material: PBMCs or T cells enriched from blood (not recorded which). These TCRs come from a man aged 30 to 39 who had recovered from COVID-19.

This chain connects TRBV11-2 to TRBJ1-6, with D tentatively TRBD1 (5 bases). Per germline, CDR1 SGHAT and CDR2 FQNNGV. The CDR3 extends over 16 amino acids. Between the trimmed V and J ends, which lost 5 bases and 6 bases, there was a span of 17 bases. DNA of the CDR3: TGTGCCAGCAGCCGGGGCAGGGAGGGATTTAATTCACCCCTCCACTTT. It specifies CASSRGREGFNSPLHF.

The CDR3 here is CASSEMARGDTQYF. DNA of the CDR3: TGTGCCAGCAGCGAAATGGCAAGGGGAGATACGCAGTATTTT. This rearrangement joins TRBV2 to TRBJ2-3; a weak D match, TRBD1 (5 bases). This CDR3 contains 14 residues. The germline V gene encodes CDR1 SNHLY and CDR2 FYNNEI. V shed 6 bases and J shed 5 bases, with 15 bases lying between them.

This clone has a single count. In DNA form, the CDR3 reads TGTGCCACCAGTGCAGCGACAGGGGGCTTAAGCAATCAGCCCCAGCATTTT. Translating it yields CATSAATGGLSNQPQHF. This rearrangement joins TRBV24-1 to TRBJ1-5; 10 bases are shared with TRBD1. Per the germline V gene, CDR1 is KGHDR and CDR2 is SFDVKD. Losses at the gene ends were 5 bases for V and 1 base for J; bases not matched to a gene: 7. The CDR3 spans 17 residues.

Concerning this clone: This sample includes further DNA sequences coding for the same CDR3. Here the CDR3 DNA reads TGCGCCAGCAGCTTGACGGGAGGGGGAGGCTACACCTTC. Amino acid sequence: CASSLTGGGGYTF. The chain carries TRBV5-1 and TRBJ1-2, with a possible D match to TRBD1 (6 bases). CDR1 is SGHRS, CDR2 YFSETQ, per germline. The CDR3 has 13 amino acids. V lost 1 base, J lost 8 bases, and 12 bases lay in between.

The J gene is TRBJ2-5, the V gene TRBV24-1; D may be TRBD1 (7 bases). The V gene lost 9 bases and the J gene lost 4 bases, with 14 bases spanning the gap. Germline V CDR1 and CDR2: KGHDR, SFDVKD. The CDR3 is made up of 13 amino acids. The chain's CDR3 is CATAGGGSETQYF. CDR3 sequence (DNA): TGTGCCACCGCTGGAGGGGGCTCAGAGACCCAGTACTTC.

This chain links TRBV12-3 or TRBV12-4 with TRBJ2-7; tentatively, D is TRBD2 (6 bases). V lost 5 bases and J 2 bases, leaving 10 bases between the germline ends. CDR3 length: 13 residues. The CDR3 loop is CASSPVAAYEQYF. The DNA of the CDR3 is TGTGCCAGCAGTCCCGTAGCGGCCTACGAGCAGTACTTC.

The chain recombines TRBV24-1 with TRBJ2-2; 9 bases agree with TRBD1. CDR1 and CDR2 (germline): KGHDR, SFDVKD. The ends lost 4 bases at V and 2 bases at J; junction bases unmatched: 10. This CDR3 has 18 residues. The CDR3 DNA follows: TGTGCCACCAGTGACTCTCCCGGGACAGGGCATAACACCGGGGAGCTGTTTTTT. It translates to CATSDSPGTGHNTGELFF.

For this clone: Other DNA sequences in this sample translate to the same CDR3. The rearrangement links TRBV2 to TRBJ2-3; tentative D call: TRBD1 (6 bases). CDR1 is SNHLY, CDR2 FYNNEI, per germline. Trimming shortened V by 6 bases and J by 3 bases, and 10 bases separated the two germline ends. CDR3 size: 13 residues. CDR3 coding DNA: TGTGCCAGCAGCGGACAGCGGACAGATACGCAGTATTTT. Its translation: CASSGQRTDTQYF.

The CDR3 protein is CASSLRRAGYTF. The CDR3 nucleotides read TGTGCCAGCAGTTTACGTCGCGCGGGCTACACCTTC. The J gene is TRBJ1-2, the V gene TRBV12-3 or TRBV12-4; D is unresolved. The CDR3 sequence is 12 residues long. Trimming took 2 bases from V and 8 from J, leaving 9 bases between them.

The chain uses TRBV6-5 and TRBJ1-1; 7 nucleotides match TRBD1. Germline loops: CDR1 MNHEY, CDR2 SVGAGI. V lost 1 base to trimming and J lost 4 bases; unmatched junction nucleotides: 9. The CDR3 has 16 residues. The CDR3 DNA sequence: TGTGCCAGCAGTTACTTAAGGGGGCGCGGGTCCACTGAAGCTTTCTTT. It codes for CASSYLRGRGSTEAFF.

The chain employs TRBV6-5 and TRBJ1-5, with 8 bases that match TRBD1. There are 15 residues in the CDR3. Germline CDR1 MNHEY, CDR2 SVGAGI. Germline trimming cut 4 bases from V and 5 bases from J; bases unmatched to any gene: 7. This CDR3 reads CASSSSGTGYQPQHF. The CDR3 DNA sequence: TGTGCCAGCAGTTCCTCCGGGACAGGTTATCAGCCCCAGCATTTT.

This clone was detected only a few times. The chain uses TRBV11-2 and TRBJ2-5, with a possible D match to TRBD1 (5 bases). Germline-derived CDR1 and CDR2 are SGHAT and FQNNGV. The CDR3 is made up of 15 amino acids. V shed 1 base and J shed 5 bases, with 14 bases lying between them. CDR3 DNA sequence: TGTGCCAGCAGCTTAGTCCCAGGGCTACGGGAGACCCAGTACTTC. Amino acids: CASSLVPGLRETQYF.

The chain has TRBV5-1 and TRBJ2-7; 8 bases map to TRBD1. The CDR3 loop spans 15 amino acids. Germline loops: CDR1 SGHRS, CDR2 YFSETQ. The J segment lost 0 bases and the V segment lost 0 bases, leaving 2 bases of the junction unmatched. CDR3 in amino acids: CASSLDQGASYEQYF. CDR3 DNA sequence: TGCGCCAGCAGCTTGGATCAGGGGGCCTCCTACGAGCAGTACTTC.

The chain employs TRBV4-1 and TRBJ1-2; maybe TRBD1 (5 bases). Trimming shortened V by 0 bases and J by 4 bases, and 15 bases separated the two germline ends. This CDR3 is built from 16 residues. Germline V gene lookup returns CDR1 MGHRA and CDR2 YSYEKL. The DNA of the CDR3 is TGCGCCAGCAGCCAAGAGGGATTGGGACTGCCCTATGGCTACACCTTC. Its translation: CASSQEGLGLPYGYTF.

The gene calls are TRBV5-1 and TRBJ1-2, with D possibly TRBD1 on 6 matching bases. The CDR3 spans 16 residues. The germline CDR1 and CDR2 sequences are SGHRS and YFSETQ. Deletions cut 4 bases from V and 4 bases from J, with 20 bases between. The CDR3 DNA reads TGCGCCAGCAGCCCCGGACACTCAGGGGTGTCCTATGGCTACACCTTC. Translation gives CASSPGHSGVSYGYTF.

V usage is TRBV10-3 and J usage is TRBJ1-5; D perhaps matches TRBD1 (6 bases). Germline V lookup: CDR1 ENHRY, CDR2 SYGVKD. Between the trimmed V and J ends, which lost 0 bases and 7 bases, there was a span of 13 bases. CDR3 length: 15 residues. CDR3 nucleotides: TGTGCCATCAGTGAGTCGGGTCCGGACAGCCAGCCCCAGCATTTT. As protein: CAISESGPDSQPQHF.

The rearrangement joins TRBV27 to TRBJ1-6; tentatively, D is TRBD1 (6 bases). The V end was cut by 2 bases, the J end by 11 bases, with 13 bases between. The CDR3 runs 14 residues. The V gene's germline CDR1 is MNHEY and CDR2 SMNVEV (reference sequence). This CDR3 is CASSLGRGRTPLHF. DNA for the CDR3: TGTGCCAGCAGTTTAGGCAGGGGAAGGACACCCCTCCACTTT.

This clone was counted once. The chain employs TRBV5-1 and TRBJ2-5; perhaps TRBD1 as D (5 bases). Deletions cut 1 base from V and 2 bases from J, with 12 bases between. Germline V gene sequence: CDR1 SGHRS, CDR2 YFSETQ. The CDR3 spans 15 residues. The chain's CDR3 is CASSLQGLGQETQYF. The CDR3 nucleotides read TGCGCCAGCAGCTTGCAGGGTCTGGGACAAGAGACCCAGTACTTC.

This clone turned up a few times. This chain links TRBV7-6 with TRBJ2-2; 8 nucleotides agree with TRBD2. V was clipped by 0 bases and J by 1 base; unmatched bases: 7. Germline V gene lookup returns CDR1 SGHVS and CDR2 FNYEAQ. The CDR3 extends over 18 amino acids. CDR3 coding DNA: TGTGCCAGCAGCTTAGCGCTATTGGCGGGGGGGAACACCGGGGAGCTGTTTTTT. This translates into CASSLALLAGGNTGELFF.

Of note for this clone: One end of the junction fails to match germline, which may point to a read error. The V gene is TRBV29-1, the J gene TRBJ1-1, with TRBD1 matching over 8 bases. This CDR3 spans 9 amino acids. Germline V lookup: CDR1 SQVTM, CDR2 ANQGSEA. The CDR3: CSAGWQGAF. The DNA of the CDR3 is TGCAGCGCCGGGTGGCAGGGGGCCTTT.

The chain's CDR3 is CASSQDGAGGAKNIQYF. Here the CDR3 DNA reads TGTGCCAGCAGCCAAGATGGGGCGGGGGGAGCCAAAAACATTCAGTACTTC. The chain is built from TRBV3-1 (or the pseudogene TRBV3-2) and TRBJ2-4, with TRBD2 identical over 8 bases. Per the germline V gene, CDR1 is LGHDT and CDR2 is YNNKEL (reference sequence). The CDR3 is 17 amino acids. J gave up 0 bases and V 0 bases, and 4 bases lay outside the gene matches.

This clone was observed at least ten times. The chain links TRBV11-3 to TRBJ2-2; D is undetermined. Germline lookup yields CDR1 SGHNT and CDR2 YENEEA. The CDR3 extends over 16 amino acids. Trimming took 0 bases from V and 1 from J, leaving 9 bases between them. The chain's CDR3 is CASSLESAGNTGELFF. DNA of the CDR3: TGTGCCAGCAGCTTAGAGTCGGCAGGGAACACCGGGGAGCTGTTTTTT.

The V gene is TRBV30, the J gene TRBJ1-1, with D maybe TRBD1 (6 bases). The germline CDR1 and CDR2 sequences are GTSNPN and SVGIG (reference sequence). The CDR3 has 14 amino acids. V was shortened by 3 bases and J by 10 bases, with 21 bases between the two germline ends. The CDR3 region is CAWSLGGGAVGAFF. The CDR3 nucleotides are TGTGCCTGGAGCTTAGGGGGGGGCGCGGTGGGAGCTTTCTTT.

This chain uses TRBV6-1 with TRBJ1-5; D remains unclear. The CDR3 has 15 residues. Germline V lookup: CDR1 MNHNS, CDR2 SASEGT. Deletions cut 2 bases from V and 0 bases from J, with 8 bases between. As DNA, the CDR3 is TGTGCCAGCAGTGAATATTCAGGTAGCAATCAGCCCCAGCATTTT. As protein: CASSEYSGSNQPQHF.

The chain uses TRBV19 and TRBJ1-4, with D maybe TRBD1 (5 bases). In germline, CDR1 is LNHDA, CDR2 SQIVND (reference sequence). Trimming took off 6 bases at V and 5 bases at J, with 10 bases between the two ends. This CDR3 contains 13 residues. CDR3 region: CASRTAGNEKLFF. The CDR3 DNA reads as TGTGCCAGTAGGACAGCCGGAAATGAAAAACTGTTTTTT.

V usage is TRBV12-3 or TRBV12-4 and J usage is TRBJ2-1, with a weak D call TRBD2 (6 bases). The CDR3 has 12 amino acids. Trimming removed 6 bases from V and 10 bases from J, with 13 bases in between. CDR3 protein: CASSYRTNEQFF. CDR3 bases: TGTGCCAGCAGCTACCGGACTAACGAGCAGTTCTTC.

This chain joins TRBV3-1 (or the pseudogene TRBV3-2) and TRBJ1-1; TRBD1 might be the D (5 bases). The CDR3 is 17 residues long. CDR1 LGHDT and CDR2 YNNKEL come from the germline V gene (reference sequence). V was trimmed by 1 base and J by 0 bases, leaving 15 bases between them. CDR3 region: CASSQGSWGVLNTEAFF. DNA of the CDR3: TGTGCCAGCAGCCAAGGGTCTTGGGGGGTTTTGAACACTGAAGCTTTCTTT.

This chain links TRBV7-2 with TRBJ2-3, with 7 bases lining up with TRBD2. Trimming at V came to 4 bases and at J to 3 bases, leaving 4 bases not matched to a gene. CDR3 length: 14 residues. Germline V lookup: CDR1 SGHTA, CDR2 FQGNSA. The CDR3 is CASSYAGGTDTQYF. The CDR3 bases are TGTGCCAGCAGCTACGCCGGGGGGACAGATACGCAGTATTTT.